The clone carrying this TCR beta chain was seen repeatedly, ten times or more. The antigen is undetermined. The data originate from a study of T-cell memory formation after mild COVID-19. About the study: In these data, TCR clusters were largely donor specific. General study findings and limits: CD4+ contracting clones were mainly CM and EM; CD8+ ones, EMRA. Researchers found some responding clones in pre-infection memory, a sign that cross-reactive memory joined. Second-wave clones reaching peak frequency on day 37 lacked confirmed SARS-CoV-2 specificity.

CDR3 length equals 15 residues. Germline CDR1 SGHKS, CDR2 YYEKEE (reference sequence). V lost 4 bases to trimming and J lost 5 bases, with 15 bases between them. TCRdb independently ran MiXCR on the 5' RACE reads; one entry per CDR3 protein. The sample lists approximately 210,000 distinct CDR3 sequences, around 30% occurring once. Sequenced sample: PBMCs or a T cell subset sorted from them (not recorded which). V is TRBV5-5 and J is TRBJ2-2; the D is unclear. This sequence was found in an adult woman who had mild COVID-19 (a few samples of this study predate the infection). Cell type and time point are not known. The CDR3 sequence is CASSADGEETGELFF. CDR3 in DNA: TGTGCCAGCAGCGCCGACGGAGAGGAAACCGGGGAGCTGTTTTTT. Complete variable domain (other parts from reference TRBV5-5 and TRBJ2-2): DAGVTQSPTHLIKTRGQQVTLRCSPISGHKSVSWYQQVLGQGPQFIFQYYEKEERGRGNFPDRFSARQFPNYSSELNVNALLLGDSALYLCASSADGEETGELFFGEGSRLTVL.